This TCR beta chain came from a study of cytomegalovirus exposure and HLA in healthy donors. Overall study context: HLA-typed donors were the source of 83 million or so unique TCRs held in an early data release.

Researchers ran the PCR with 60 Vbeta and 13 Jbeta primers. Clones were sequenced by immunoSEQ multiplex PCR, and TCRdb holds only the in-frame ones, with some missing. The profile shows about 98,000 clones, around 70% of them singletons. V lost 6 bases, J lost 8 bases, and 13 bases lay in between. The CDR3 totals 12 residues. Germline loops: CDR1 SQVTM, CDR2 ANQGSEA. Notes on the study in general: The only immune exposure information that was available was CMV serostatus. Donors were assumed by presence/absence analyses to have roughly uniform sequencing depth. Later, an analysis found that common viral pathogens appeared to be linked with several of the most significant clusters.

Note on this clone: Its specificity is not known.

The sample taken for sequencing was PBMCs. The rearrangement joins TRBV29-1 to TRBJ2-2; the D gene is possibly TRBD2 (5 bases). The sequence was collected from a female donor in good health and CMV-seronegative. The CDR3 DNA follows: TGCAGCGTCTGGGGAGTAGCGGGGGAGCTGTTTTTT. Translated: CSVWGVAGELFF.